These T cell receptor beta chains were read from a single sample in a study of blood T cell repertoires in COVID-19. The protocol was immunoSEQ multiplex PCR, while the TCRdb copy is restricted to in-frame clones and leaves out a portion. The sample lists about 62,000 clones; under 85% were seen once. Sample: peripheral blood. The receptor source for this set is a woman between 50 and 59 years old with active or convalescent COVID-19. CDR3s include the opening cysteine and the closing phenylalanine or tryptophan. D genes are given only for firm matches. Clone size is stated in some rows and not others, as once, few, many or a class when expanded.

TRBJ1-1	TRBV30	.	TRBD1	CAWSAWGQMNTEAFF	TGTGCCTGGAGTGCCTGGGGACAGATGAACACTGAAGCTTTCTTT
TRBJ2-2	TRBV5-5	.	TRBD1	CASSGQGTTGELFF	TGTGCCAGCAGCGGACAGGGGACCACCGGGGAGCTGTTTTTT
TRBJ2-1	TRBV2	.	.	CASIREPSSYNEQFF	TGTGCCAGCATCAGGGAACCTTCCTCCTACAATGAGCAGTTCTTC
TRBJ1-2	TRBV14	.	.	CASSLQSNYGYTF	TGTGCCAGCAGCCTACAATCAAACTATGGCTACACCTTC
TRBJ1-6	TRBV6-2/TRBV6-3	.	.	CASSQRGLAVNSPLHF	TGTGCCAGCAGTCAACGGGGTCTAGCGGTTAATTCACCCCTCCACTTT
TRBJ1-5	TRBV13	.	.	CASSLGQGGNQPQHF	TGTGCCAGCAGCTTGGGCCAGGGAGGTAATCAGCCCCAGCATTTT
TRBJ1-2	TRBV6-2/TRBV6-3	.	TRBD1	CASSPKGALGYTF	TGTGCCAGCAGCCCCAAGGGGGCGTTGGGCTACACCTTC
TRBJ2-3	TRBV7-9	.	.	CASSLDRSTDTQYF	TGTGCCAGCAGCTTAGACCGGAGCACAGATACGCAGTATTTT
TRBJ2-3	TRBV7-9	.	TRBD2	CASSPPSGRAADTQYF	TGTGCCAGCAGCCCCCCTAGCGGGAGGGCCGCAGATACGCAGTATTTT
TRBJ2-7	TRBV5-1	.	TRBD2	CASSSGLAGRKTEQYF	TGCGCCAGCAGCTCGGGACTAGCGGGTCGTAAAACAGAGCAGTACTTC
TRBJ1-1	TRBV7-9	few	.	CASSAGRMNTEAFF	TGTGCCAGCAGCGCGGGACGGATGAACACTGAAGCTTTCTTT
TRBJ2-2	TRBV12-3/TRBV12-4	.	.	CASMSVVGELFF	TGTGCCAGCATGAGTGTCGTCGGGGAGCTGTTTTTT
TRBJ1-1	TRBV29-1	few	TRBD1	CSVARDRGRTEAFF	TGCAGCGTTGCCCGAGACAGGGGGAGGACTGAAGCTTTCTTT
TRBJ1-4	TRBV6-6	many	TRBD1	CASSPPGTENEKLFF	TGTGCCAGCAGTCCCCCAGGGACAGAAAATGAAAAACTGTTTTTT
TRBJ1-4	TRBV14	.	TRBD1	CASSFSTGTYPGKLFF	TGTGCCAGCAGCTTTTCGACAGGGACTTACCCGGGAAAACTGTTTTTT
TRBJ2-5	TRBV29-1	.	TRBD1	CSAHSRTGRGTQYF	TGCAGCGCGCATTCCCGGACAGGACGGGGGACCCAGTACTTC
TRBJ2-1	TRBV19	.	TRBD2	CASGRTSGYNEQFF	TGTGCCAGTGGGCGGACTAGCGGCTACAATGAGCAGTTCTTC
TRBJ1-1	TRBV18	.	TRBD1	CASSPRKGARGTEAFF	TGTGCCAGCTCACCGAGAAAGGGGGCGAGGGGCACTGAAGCTTTCTTT
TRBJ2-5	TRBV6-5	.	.	CASKGVETQYF	TGTGCCAGCAAAGGGGTAGAGACCCAGTACTTC
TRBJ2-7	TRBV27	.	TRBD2	CASSLWGGTSLYEQYF	TGTGCCAGCAGTTTATGGGGGGGGACCTCTCTCTACGAGCAGTACTTC
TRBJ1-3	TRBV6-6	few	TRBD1	CASNRQGRNTIYF	TGTGCCAGCAACCGACAGGGGCGGAACACCATATATTTT
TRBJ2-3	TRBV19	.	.	CASSIIRRHSTDTQYF	TGTGCCAGTAGTATAATTCGGAGGCATTCCACAGATACGCAGTATTTT
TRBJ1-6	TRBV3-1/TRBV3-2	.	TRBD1	CASSFRDRDSPLHF	TGTGCCAGCAGCTTCCGGGACAGGGATTCACCCCTCCACTTT
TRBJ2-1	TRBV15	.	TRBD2	CATSRLLAARNEQFF	TGTGCCACCAGCAGACTCCTAGCGGCCCGGAATGAGCAGTTCTTC
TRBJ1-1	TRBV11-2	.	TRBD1	CASSPLPGQGMNTEAFF	TGTGCCAGCAGCCCGCTCCCGGGACAGGGAATGAACACTGAAGCTTTCTTT
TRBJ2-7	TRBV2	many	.	CASESGVDNYEQYF	TGTGCCAGCGAGTCAGGGGTGGACAATTACGAGCAGTACTTC
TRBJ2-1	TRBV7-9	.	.	CASSPYPVSSYNEQFF	TGTGCCAGCAGCCCATACCCCGTTAGCTCCTACAATGAGCAGTTCTTC
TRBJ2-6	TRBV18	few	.	CASSPDSSGANVLTF	TGTGCCAGCTCACCGGACAGCTCTGGGGCCAACGTCCTGACTTTC
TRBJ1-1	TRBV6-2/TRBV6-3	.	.	CASSYLGLTEAFF	TGTGCCAGCAGTTACTTGGGGCTGACTGAAGCTTTCTTT
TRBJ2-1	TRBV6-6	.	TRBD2	CASRTSGYNNEQFF	TGTGCCAGCCGAACTAGCGGGTATAACAATGAGCAGTTCTTC
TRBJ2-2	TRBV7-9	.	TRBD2	CASSLAFSGRADGELFF	TGTGCCAGCAGCTTAGCTTTTAGCGGGAGGGCCGACGGGGAGCTGTTTTTT
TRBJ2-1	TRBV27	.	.	CASTQSHPTYNEQFF	TGTGCCAGCACCCAATCCCATCCTACCTACAATGAGCAGTTCTTC
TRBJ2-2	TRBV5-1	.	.	CASSLREPWAGELFF	TGCGCCAGCAGCTTACGGGAGCCATGGGCCGGGGAGCTGTTTTTT
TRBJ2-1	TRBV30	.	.	CAWSIRDKQFF	TGTGCCTGGAGTATCCGGGATAAGCAGTTCTTC
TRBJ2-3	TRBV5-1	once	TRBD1	CASSLQGFRTDTQYF	TGCGCCAGCAGCTTACAGGGGTTTAGGACAGATACGCAGTATTTT
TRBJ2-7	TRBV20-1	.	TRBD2	CSASPPSGTYEQYF	TGCAGTGCTAGTCCCCCCAGCGGGACCTACGAGCAGTACTTC
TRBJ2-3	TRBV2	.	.	CASTEGRSTDTQYF	TGTGCCAGCACCGAGGGAAGGAGCACAGATACGCAGTATTTT
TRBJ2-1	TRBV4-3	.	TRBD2	CASSQEEREGLAFF	TGCGCCAGCAGCCAAGAAGAGCGGGAGGGCCTCGCGTTCTTC
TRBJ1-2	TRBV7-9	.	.	CASSQGDYGYTF	TGTGCCAGCAGCCAAGGGGACTATGGCTACACCTTC
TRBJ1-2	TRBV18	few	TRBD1	CASSARQGGGYTF	TGTGCCAGCTCAGCGAGACAGGGGGGTGGCTACACCTTC
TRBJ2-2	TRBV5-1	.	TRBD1	CASSLQGEAGELFF	TGCGCCAGCAGCCTACAGGGGGAAGCCGGGGAGCTGTTTTTT
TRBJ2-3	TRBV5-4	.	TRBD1	CASSSDRGKTDTQYF	TGTGCCAGCAGCTCTGACAGGGGAAAGACAGATACGCAGTATTTT
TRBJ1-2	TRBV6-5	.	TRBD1	CASTLDRESSGYTF	TGTGCCAGCACCCTTGACAGGGAGTCTTCTGGCTACACCTTC
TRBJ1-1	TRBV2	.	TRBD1	CASTGQSYEAFF	TGTGCCAGCACGGGACAGTCCTATGAAGCTTTCTTT
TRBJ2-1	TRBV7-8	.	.	CASSPDRNEQFF	TGTGCCAGCAGCCCCGATCGGAATGAGCAGTTCTTC
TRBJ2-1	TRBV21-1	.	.	CASSKAGQGGLNEQFF	TGTGCCAGCAGCAAAGCGGGACAGGGGGGTTTGAATGAGCAGTTCTTC
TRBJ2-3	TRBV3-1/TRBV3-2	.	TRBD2	CASSPRTSGSTDTQYF	TGTGCCAGCAGCCCGAGGACTAGCGGGAGCACAGATACGCAGTATTTT
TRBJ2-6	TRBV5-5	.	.	CASSSQGSGANVLTF	TGTGCCAGCAGCAGTCAGGGGTCTGGGGCCAACGTCCTGACTTTC
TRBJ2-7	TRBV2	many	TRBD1	CASSSGQVNYEQYF	TGTGCCAGCAGTTCGGGACAGGTGAACTACGAGCAGTACTTC
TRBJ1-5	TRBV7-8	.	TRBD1	CASSYQGGWNQPQHF	TGTGCCAGCAGCTATCAGGGGGGCTGGAATCAGCCCCAGCATTTT
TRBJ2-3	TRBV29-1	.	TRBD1	CSGGQGTDTQYF	TGCAGCGGGGGACAGGGAACAGATACGCAGTATTTT
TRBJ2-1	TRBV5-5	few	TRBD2	CASSFRLAGASIHEQFF	TGTGCCAGCAGTTTTAGACTAGCGGGAGCTTCCATCCATGAGCAGTTCTTC
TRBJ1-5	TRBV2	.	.	CASSEAPGSNQPQHF	TGTGCCAGCAGTGAAGCCCCAGGTTCTAATCAGCCCCAGCATTTT